The 3 T cell receptor beta chains below were found in one sample sequenced in a study of blood T cell repertoires in COVID-19. Profiled with immunoSEQ multiplex PCR; TCRdb holds only in-frame clones, not every one. This table has about 300,000 clones, more than 70% appearing once. Specimen: peripheral blood. The source of these receptors is a man younger than 35 who had recovered from COVID-19.

The rearrangement uses TRBV25-1 and TRBJ1-1; 7 positions agree with TRBD1. Germline V gene lookup returns CDR1 MGHDK and CDR2 SYGVNS. The CDR3 covers 12 residues. The V and J ends lost 6 bases and 4 bases, in that order; junction bases with no gene match: 2. This CDR3 is CASRDRSTEAFF. CDR3 in DNA: TGTGCCAGCAGGGACAGGAGCACTGAAGCTTTCTTT.

This chain uses TRBV5-6 with TRBJ2-7, with TRBD2 matching over 7 bases. CDR1 and CDR2 from the germline V gene are SGHDT and YYEEEE. This CDR3 has 15 residues. J lost 4 bases, V lost 4 bases, and 11 bases had no gene match. CDR3 bases: TGTGCCAGCAGCCCTGGACTAGACCCCTATTACGAGCAGTACTTC. The encoded protein is CASSPGLDPYYEQYF.

This clone turned up a few times. The CDR3 sequence is CTSSQAGGQGAKRPYF. The CDR3 DNA reads as TGCACCAGCAGCCAAGCTGGGGGGCAGGGGGCTAAGCGGCCGTACTTC. The chain employs TRBV1 and TRBJ2-7; TRBD1 was called by the table and not checked on the DNA. TRBV1 is annotated as a pseudogene. This CDR3 region has 16 residues.